This TCR beta chain was captured by sequencing in a study of cytomegalovirus exposure and HLA in healthy donors. Using immunoSEQ multiplex PCR, the repertoire was profiled, and TCRdb retains in-frame clones only, with some absent. The sample has about 240,000 clones; approximately 83% are singletons. Germline CDR1 reads SSHAT; CDR2 reads FNYEAQ (reference sequence). The CDR3 sequence is 15 residues long. Study-wide results and limits: In vitro work confirmed that a few CMV-associated chains recognize CMV antigens. Both high specificity and high sensitivity reportedly marked the classifier's diagnosis of cytomegalovirus status. The study listed 150 to 200 cytomegalovirus-associated TCR beta chains.

To note about this clone: Its antigen remains unknown. Germline and junction disagree at one end, which may indicate a read error.

The donors formed part of the approximately 130-subject validation cohort, distinct from the roughly 670-subject first cohort. The V gene is TRBV7-7, the J gene TRBJ2-1; 10 nucleotides line up with TRBD2. Material: PBMCs. The TCR comes from a woman in her twenties or thirties in good health and CMV-seropositive. CDR3 residues: CASSSASGSYNEQFF. The DNA of the CDR3 is TGTGCTAGCAGCTCGGCTAGCGGGAGCTACAATGAGCAGTTCTTC.